This TCR beta chain was sequenced in a study of shared clonotypes between healthy human individuals. Study findings and constraints: Among non-shared clonotypes, generation probabilities were lower than among those shared by all four donors. The naive CD4 repertoires of several donors were compared, and approximately 5.3% of clonotypes were shared.

Comment on this clone: The antigen remains unidentified.

Produced via immunoSEQ multiplex PCR; TCRdb's table is partial and in-frame only. The sample lists hundreds of thousands of clones, about two thirds occurring once. Trimming removed 2 bases at V and 4 bases at J, with 13 bases between. CDR1 and CDR2 (germline): SGHRS, YFSETQ. The CDR3 is made up of 15 amino acids. The study drew its donors from healthy HIV-negative adults without recent acute infections or vaccinations. The chain combines TRBV5-1 with TRBJ1-5, with TRBD1 as a possible D gene (5 bases). This TCR was recovered from a woman under 40 in good health. Sample: memory CD4+ T cells sorted from blood. Regarding subset: CD45RA-negative fraction. CDR3 sequence reads: CASSLSTGVNQPQHF. CDR3 bases: TGCGCCAGCAGCTTAAGTACAGGAGTTAATCAGCCCCAGCATTTT.